What follows is one T cell receptor beta chain and its context. Its specificity is not known. CD4+ T cells from unexposed donors were obtained before the COVID-19 pandemic (2011-2018). TCRdb's copy holds only in-frame clones and misses some; the assay was immunoSEQ multiplex PCR. The sample contains about 60,000 clones, 94% of which appear only once. Per the germline V gene, CDR1 is SEHNR and CDR2 is FQNEAQ (reference sequence). The length of the CDR3 is 13 residues. V dropped 5 bases and J dropped 8 bases, with 10 bases sitting between them. The entry originates in a study of CD4 T cells in relation to SARS-CoV-2 and coronaviruses. Study results and limitations: Each donor contributed either pre-pandemic or post-infection samples, not both. Compared with monoreactive clones, crossreactive clones showed significantly weaker SARS-CoV-2 expansion. Culture-expanded clones reflect memory recall rather than primary priming during culture.

This clonotype originated in a human donor in good health. The sequencing input was naive CD4+ T cells from PBMCs. Subset described: naive CD4+ T cells isolated by negative enrichment. The V call is TRBV7-9, the J call TRBJ1-6, with D possibly matching TRBD1 (6 bases). CDR3 amino acids: CASSKRGDSPLHF. Here the CDR3 DNA reads TGTGCCAGCAGCAAAAGGGGGGATTCACCCCTCCACTTT.